Shown below are 15 T cell receptor beta chains from a single sample sequenced in a study of OX40 agonist ivuxolimab in advanced cancers. Assay used: immunoSEQ multiplex PCR; TCRdb lists only in-frame clones, some missing. The sample shows 70,000 to 90,000 clones, roughly nine tenths of them seen only once. Sequencing used CD4+ or CD8+ T cells sorted from blood, obtained in a trial of the OX40 agonist ivuxolimab. The source is an adult with an advanced solid tumor such as melanoma, head and neck, liver or kidney cancer.

V is TRBV6-1 and J is TRBJ2-1; a weak D match, TRBD2 (6 bases). CDR1 and CDR2 (germline): MNHNS, SASEGT. Trimming left V 5 bases short and J 6 bases short, with 17 bases between. This CDR3 spans 15 amino acids. CDR3: CASSLLALWGNEQFF. CDR3 nucleotide sequence: TGTGCCAGCAGTCTGCTAGCGCTCTGGGGCAATGAGCAGTTCTTC.

This rearrangement joins TRBV28 to TRBJ2-1; D gene unclear. The ends were cut back, 7 bases at V and 10 bases at J, with 20 bases in the middle. The CDR3 sequence is 14 residues long. Looked up from germline, CDR1 is MDHEN and CDR2 is SYDVKM. CDR3 DNA sequence: TGTGCCAGCACTCCCGTGGGTGCCAGCAAAGAGCAGTTCTTC. Amino acids: CASTPVGASKEQFF.

This chain uses TRBV7-2 with TRBJ2-1; D remains ambiguous. V was cut by 3 bases and J by 4 bases, with 7 bases left in between. CDR3 length: 13 amino acids. The germline gives CDR1 SGHTA, CDR2 FQGNSA. CDR3 nucleotide sequence: TGTGCCAGCAGCTTCACGGGTTACAATGAGCAGTTCTTC. Amino acids: CASSFTGYNEQFF.

V usage is TRBV10-3 and J usage is TRBJ2-1, with a tentative D call TRBD2 (7 bases). The V gene's germline CDR1 is ENHRY and CDR2 SYGVKD. The V and J ends lost 7 bases and 0 bases respectively, with 16 bases between them. The CDR3 loop spans 16 amino acids. The CDR3 region has the DNA TGTGCCATCACGGGGGCTAGCGGAGCCTCCTACAATGAGCAGTTCTTC. Its translation is CAITGASGASYNEQFF.

The V call is TRBV5-1, the J call TRBJ2-7, with 15 bases aligning to TRBD2. The CDR3 is 16 residues long. The germline gives CDR1 SGHRS, CDR2 YFSETQ. J was trimmed by 2 bases and V by 0 bases; bases with no gene match: 0. CDR3 in amino acids: CASSLGTSGRAYEQYF. Written as DNA, the CDR3 is TGCGCCAGCAGCTTGGGGACTAGCGGGAGGGCCTACGAGCAGTACTTC.

The chain couples TRBV19 to TRBJ2-7; 9 bases align to TRBD2. Unmatched junction bases numbered 7, after V lost 5 bases and J lost 2 bases. Germline CDR1 reads LNHDA; CDR2 reads SQIVND (reference sequence). The CDR3 covers 15 residues. The CDR3 here is CASSLRLAETYEQYF. As DNA, the CDR3 is TGTGCCAGTAGTCTAAGACTAGCGGAAACCTACGAGCAGTACTTC. Full variable domain (missing parts from reference TRBV19 and TRBJ2-7): DGGITQSPKYLFRKEGQNVTLSCEQNLNHDAMYWYRQDPGQGLRLIYYSQIVNDFQKGDIAEGYSVSREKKESFPLTVTSAQKNPTAFYLCASSLRLAETYEQYFGPGTRLTVT.

CDR3 coding DNA: TGTGCCAGCAGCAAAGCAAGGGAGACCCAGTACTTC. It codes for CASSKARETQYF. The chain carries TRBV21-1 and TRBJ2-5. TRBV21-1 is recorded as a pseudogene. The CDR3 length is 12 residues.

This chain joins TRBV9 and TRBJ2-3, with 8 bases that match TRBD2. The trim removed 4 bases at V and 6 bases at J, leaving 13 bases unmatched. The CDR3 loop spans 16 amino acids. CDR1 SGDLS and CDR2 YYNGEE come from the germline V gene. The CDR3 bases are TGTGCCAGCAGCCCGAGTCCCGCGGGAGGTGGGGATACGCAGTATTTT. It codes for CASSPSPAGGGDTQYF.

The V and J genes are TRBV6-5 and TRBJ1-3; D gene unclear. V dropped 6 bases and J dropped 10 bases, with 16 bases sitting between them. CDR1 and CDR2 from the germline V gene are MNHEY and SVGAGI. The CDR3 extends over 13 amino acids. The CDR3 here is CASRLNGRATIYF. The CDR3 nucleotides read TGTGCCAGCAGGCTGAACGGGCGGGCTACCATATATTTT.

V usage is TRBV27 and J usage is TRBJ1-2; 8 bases fit TRBD1. V was clipped by 0 bases and J by 2 bases; unmatched bases: 2. CDR3 length equals 15 residues. Germline CDR1 reads MNHEY; CDR2 reads SMNVEV (reference sequence). CDR3 region: CASSLSRQGNYGYTF. The CDR3 DNA follows: TGTGCCAGCAGTTTATCGAGACAGGGGAACTATGGCTACACCTTC.

V usage is TRBV9 and J usage is TRBJ1-5, with D hard to call. V shed 6 bases and J shed 9 bases, with 22 bases lying between them. This CDR3 has 15 residues. Germline assignment: CDR1 SGDLS and CDR2 YYNGEE. For the CDR3, the DNA is TGTGCCAGCACTCCAGTTTATAGGCAACAGCGGCCCCAGCATTTT. Its translation is CASTPVYRQQRPQHF.

This clone was observed a few times. The chain links TRBV7-9 to TRBJ2-1, with D possibly TRBD1 on 8 matching bases. V gave up 6 bases and J gave up 5 bases, with 20 bases separating them. The CDR3 covers 16 residues. CDR1 is SEHNR, CDR2 FQNEAQ, per germline (reference sequence). CDR3 in amino acids: CASSSGGGSIHNEQFF. The CDR3 DNA reads as TGTGCCAGCAGTTCAGGGGGCGGGAGTATCCACAATGAGCAGTTCTTC. Variable domain in full (rest from reference TRBV7-9 and TRBJ2-1): DTGVSQNPRHKITKRGQNVTFRCDPISEHNRLYWYRQTLGQGPEFLTYFQNEAQLEKSRLLSDRFSAERPKGSFSTLEIQRTEQGDSAMYLCASSSGGGSIHNEQFFGPGTRLTVL.

The table lists this clone with a few counts. The rearrangement joins TRBV9 to TRBJ2-1; 9 bases match TRBD2. J was trimmed by 3 bases and V by 3 bases; bases with no gene match: 7. Germline V lookup: CDR1 SGDLS, CDR2 YYNGEE. The CDR3 contains 16 residues. The CDR3 is CASSGKREDVYNEQFF. CDR3 nucleotides: TGTGCCAGCAGCGGAAAGCGGGAGGACGTCTACAATGAGCAGTTCTTC.

The V call is TRBV5-1, the J call TRBJ2-5; TRBD2 might be the D (6 bases). The J call may be faulty, since TRBJ2-7 better matches the DNA end. Germline V gene data show CDR1 as SGHRS and CDR2 as YFSETQ. This CDR3 has 14 amino acids. CDR3 in amino acids: CASSESAGGNEQYF. In nucleotides, the CDR3 is TGCGCCAGCAGTGAGTCAGCGGGTGGAAACGAGCAGTACTTC.

The V call is TRBV5-1, the J call TRBJ2-1, with a possible D match to TRBD2 (5 bases). CDR3 length: 15 amino acids. Germline-derived CDR1 and CDR2 are SGHRS and YFSETQ. V was cut by 1 base and J by 0 bases, with 8 bases left in between. CDR3 protein: CASSLNSGSYNEQFF. The DNA of the CDR3 is TGCGCCAGCAGCTTGAACAGCGGCTCCTACAATGAGCAGTTCTTC.